The rows below give T cell receptor beta chains drawn from one sample of a study of T cells after posttransplantation cyclophosphamide. Only in-frame clones appear in the TCRdb table, and some are missing; sequencing was by immunoSEQ multiplex PCR. Of about 12,000 clones detected, around nine tenths appear once; the ten largest clones hold approximately 3.8%. Source: PBMCs, taken after allogeneic stem cell transplant with posttransplant cyclophosphamide. Receptors were obtained from a female patient under 45 who received an allogeneic stem cell transplant from an unrelated donor, was CMV-positive, and had no GVHD. The graft donor may account for some of the T cells. Each CDR3 is given with its conserved first and last residue. The order of the fields is V gene, J gene, D gene, clone size, CDR3 DNA, CDR3 protein. The D gene is left open where the match is weak. Size is omitted from some rows. Given values are once, few, many or a class for expanded clones.

>TRBV30|TRBJ2-7|-|-
TGTGCCTGGAGACCACAGGGAAGGCGCGAGCAGTACTTC
CAWRPQGRREQYF
>TRBV7-6|TRBJ2-7|-|-
TGTGCCAGCAGCTCCGTTCCCCCAGGGGCCTTAACCCCCTACGAGCAGTACTTC
CASSSVPPGALTPYEQYF
>TRBV6-1|TRBJ2-3|TRBD1|-
TGTGCCAGCAGAGGGACAGGTATTACAAATACGCAGTATTTT
CASRGTGITNTQYF
>TRBV11-2|TRBJ2-4|-|-
TGTGCCAGCAGCTCCTGGACAGTCTACATTCAGTACTTC
CASSSWTVYIQYF
>TRBV15|TRBJ2-7|-|-
TGTGCCACCAGCAGAGGTGGGGCGGGGAGGCCCTACGAGCAGTACTTC
CATSRGGAGRPYEQYF
>TRBV18|TRBJ2-3|-|once
TGTGCCAGCTCACCCCTTTCCGATACGCAGTATTTT
CASSPLSDTQYF
>TRBV30|TRBJ2-5|-|-
TGTGCCTGGAAGGGGGGAGGGGTAGAGACCCAGTACTTC
CAWKGGGVETQYF
>TRBV9|TRBJ2-2|TRBD2|once
TGTGCCAGCAGCCCTTTTGTATCGAGGGGACTAGCGGGAGAGCTGAACACCGGGGAGCTGTTTTTT
CASSPFVSRGLAGELNTGELFF
>TRBV4-1|TRBJ2-7|TRBD2|-
TGCGCCAGCAGCCACGTGGCGGGAGACCCCTACGAGCAGTACTTC
CASSHVAGDPYEQYF
>TRBV5-1|TRBJ2-7|TRBD1|-
TGCGCCAGCAGACCTACAGGGGTCTACGAGCAGTACTTC
CASRPTGVYEQYF
>TRBV28|TRBJ1-6|TRBD1|-
TGTGCCAGCAGTTTACTCTCCCGCGGACAGGGAGGGTCACCCCTCCACTTT
CASSLLSRGQGGSPLHF
>TRBV6-1|TRBJ1-2|TRBD1|-
TGTGCCAGCACCCTAGAAGGGGGCCGTCCCTATGGCTACACCTTC
CASTLEGGRPYGYTF
>TRBV15|TRBJ2-4|-|-
TGTGCCACCAGCAGAGTTTGGGGCAGTAAAAACATTCAGTACTTC
CATSRVWGSKNIQYF
>TRBV5-1|TRBJ2-7|TRBD1|-
TGCGCCAGCAGCTCGACGACAGGGGGCATACGAGAGCAGTACTTC
CASSSTTGGIREQYF
>TRBV7-9|TRBJ2-1|-|-
TGTGCCAGCAGCCCAAAGCGGGTTTCCTACAATGAGCAGTTCTTC
CASSPKRVSYNEQFF